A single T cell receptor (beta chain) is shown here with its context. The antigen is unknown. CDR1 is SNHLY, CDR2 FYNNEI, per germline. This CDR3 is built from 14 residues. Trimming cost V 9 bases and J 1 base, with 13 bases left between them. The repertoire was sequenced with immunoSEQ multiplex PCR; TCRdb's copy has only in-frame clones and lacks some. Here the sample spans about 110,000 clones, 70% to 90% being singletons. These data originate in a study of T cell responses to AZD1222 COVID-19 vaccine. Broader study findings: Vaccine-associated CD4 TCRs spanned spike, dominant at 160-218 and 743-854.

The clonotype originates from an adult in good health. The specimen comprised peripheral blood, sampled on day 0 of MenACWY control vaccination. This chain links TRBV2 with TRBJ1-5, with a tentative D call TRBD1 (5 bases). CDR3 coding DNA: TGTGCCAGTCGTCACGCAGGGAGCAATCAGCCCCAGCATTTT. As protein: CASRHAGSNQPQHF. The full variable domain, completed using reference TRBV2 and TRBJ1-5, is EPEVTQTPSHQVTQMGQEVILRCVPISNHLYFYWYRQILGQKVEFLVSFYNNEISEKSEIFDDQFSVERPDGSNFTLKIRSTKLEDSAMYFCASRHAGSNQPQHFGDGTRLSIL.